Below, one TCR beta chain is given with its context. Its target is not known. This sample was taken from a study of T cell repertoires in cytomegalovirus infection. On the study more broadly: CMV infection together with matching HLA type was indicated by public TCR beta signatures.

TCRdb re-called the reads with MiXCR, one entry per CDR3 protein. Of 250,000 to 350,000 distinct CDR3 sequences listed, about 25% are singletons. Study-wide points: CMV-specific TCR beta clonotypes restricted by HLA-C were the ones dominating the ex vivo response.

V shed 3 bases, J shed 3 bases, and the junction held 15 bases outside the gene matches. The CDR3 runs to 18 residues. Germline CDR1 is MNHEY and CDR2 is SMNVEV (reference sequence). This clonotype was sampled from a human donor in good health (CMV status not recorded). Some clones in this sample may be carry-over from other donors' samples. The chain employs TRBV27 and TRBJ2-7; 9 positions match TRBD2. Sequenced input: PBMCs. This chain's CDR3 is CASSFGKGMRTSVYEQYF. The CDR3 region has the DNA TGTGCCAGCAGTTTTGGGAAGGGGATGAGGACTAGCGTCTACGAGCAGTACTTC.